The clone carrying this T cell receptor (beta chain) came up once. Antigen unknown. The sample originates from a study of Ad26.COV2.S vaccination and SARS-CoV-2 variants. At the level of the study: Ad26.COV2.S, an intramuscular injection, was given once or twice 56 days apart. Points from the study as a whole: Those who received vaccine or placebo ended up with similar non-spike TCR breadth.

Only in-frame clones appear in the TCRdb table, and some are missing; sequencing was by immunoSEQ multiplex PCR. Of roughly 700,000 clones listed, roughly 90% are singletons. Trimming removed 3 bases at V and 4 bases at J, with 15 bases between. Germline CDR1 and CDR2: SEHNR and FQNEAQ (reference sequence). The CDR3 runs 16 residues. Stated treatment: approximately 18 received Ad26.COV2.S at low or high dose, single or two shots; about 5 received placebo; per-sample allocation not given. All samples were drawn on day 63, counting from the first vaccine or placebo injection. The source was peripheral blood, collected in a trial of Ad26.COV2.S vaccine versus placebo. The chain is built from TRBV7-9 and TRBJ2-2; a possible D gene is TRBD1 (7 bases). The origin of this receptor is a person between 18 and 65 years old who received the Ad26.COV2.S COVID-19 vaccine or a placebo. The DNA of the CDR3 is TGTGCCAGCAGCTTTTTCAGGGGGGAGGCCACCGGGGAGCTGTTTTTT. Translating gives CASSFFRGEATGELFF.